The 20 T cell receptor beta chains listed next were all sequenced from one sample in a study of cytomegalovirus exposure and HLA in healthy donors. PCR was performed using 60 Vbeta and 13 Jbeta primers. Repertoires were generated with immunoSEQ multiplex PCR, while TCRdb's copy carries only in-frame clones and drops some. The sample records 100,000 to 150,000 clones, 75% to 85% being singletons. Sequencing input: PBMCs. Receptor source: a woman between 40 and 55 years old in good health and CMV-seronegative.

In this sample, this clone turned up a few times. The chain links TRBV5-1 to TRBJ1-2; maybe TRBD1 (5 bases). CDR3 size: 15 residues. Trimming took off 0 bases at V and 4 bases at J, with 13 bases between the two ends. Germline V lookup: CDR1 SGHRS, CDR2 YFSETQ. CDR3 sequence (DNA): TGCGCCAGCAGCTTGGCGGTTGGGGCCGTCTATGGCTACACCTTC. Its protein product is CASSLAVGAVYGYTF.

V gene TRBV21-1 combines with J gene TRBJ2-7; no check of the table's D call, TRBD2, against the DNA was made. TRBV21-1 is a recognized pseudogene. The CDR3 spans 16 residues. The chain's CDR3 is CASSKPSGTRAYEQYF. CDR3 DNA: TGTGCCAGCAGCAAACCCTCCGGGACTCGTGCCTACGAGCAGTACTTC.

Concerning this clone: The same CDR3 is also encoded by other DNA sequences in this sample. The V call is TRBV5-1, the J call TRBJ2-5; 7 bases line up with TRBD2. The germline CDR1 and CDR2 sequences are SGHRS and YFSETQ. The trim removed 0 bases at V and 4 bases at J, leaving 0 bases unmatched. The CDR3 runs to 13 residues. For the CDR3, the DNA is TGCGCCAGCAGCTTGGGGGGGGGAGAGACCCAGTACTTC. It specifies CASSLGGGETQYF.

The chain joins TRBV4-1 to TRBJ1-5, with 7 nucleotides matching TRBD1. Germline assignment: CDR1 MGHRA and CDR2 YSYEKL. The CDR3 runs to 20 residues. V lost 3 bases and J lost 4; bases outside the gene matches: 21. CDR3 bases: TGCGCCAGCAGCCATGCTATACCGGGACAGCGCCTCTATGAAAATCAGCCCCAGCATTTT. Its protein product is CASSHAIPGQRLYENQPQHF.

The V call is TRBV7-8, the J call TRBJ1-1; no definite D call. Germline loops: CDR1 SGHVS, CDR2 FQNEAQ. The CDR3 length is 17 residues. V shed 2 bases and J shed 1 base, with 17 bases lying between them. The CDR3 is CASSLPFRSYRNTEAFF. The DNA of the CDR3 is TGTGCCAGCAGCTTACCATTCCGAAGTTACAGGAACACTGAAGCTTTCTTT.

The rearrangement uses TRBV5-4 and TRBJ1-2; 10 bases agree with TRBD1. The V segment lost 3 bases and the J segment 6 bases; nucleotides outside the gene matches: 8. Per the germline V gene, CDR1 is SGHNT and CDR2 is YYREEE (reference sequence). The CDR3 is 15 amino acids. This CDR3 reads CASSWAGTGENGYTF. The DNA of the CDR3 is TGTGCCAGCAGCTGGGCCGGGACAGGGGAAAATGGCTACACCTTC.

The chain recombines TRBV5-4 with TRBJ1-1; D remains ambiguous. V was clipped by 0 bases and J by 0 bases, with 12 bases between them. Germline assignment: CDR1 SGHNT and CDR2 YYREEE (reference sequence). The CDR3 has 16 residues. CDR3 residues: CASSLAGSLMNTEAFF. The CDR3 nucleotides read TGTGCCAGCAGCTTGGCAGGTTCCTTAATGAACACTGAAGCTTTCTTT.

The rearrangement joins TRBV11-1 to TRBJ2-1; maybe TRBD2 (5 bases). Deletions cut 5 bases from V and 0 bases from J, with 11 bases between. There are 15 residues in the CDR3. The V gene's germline CDR1 is SGHAT and CDR2 FQDESV (reference sequence). The CDR3 sequence: CASSQLVSSYNEQFF. The CDR3 nucleotides read TGTGCCAGCAGCCAACTAGTCAGCTCCTACAATGAGCAGTTCTTC.

This clone has more than one count but fewer than ten. The chain's CDR3 is CASSQDPARTAGTQYF. The CDR3, as DNA: TGTGCCAGCAGCCAAGATCCAGCGCGGACGGCGGGTACGCAGTATTTT. This chain connects TRBV4-2 to TRBJ2-3, with D possibly TRBD2 on 5 matching bases. The CDR3 contains 16 residues. Germline V CDR1 and CDR2: LGHNA, YNFKEQ. The V end lost 0 bases, the J end lost 8 bases, and 18 bases lay between the germline ends.

V and J are TRBV5-4 and TRBJ2-1; 9 nucleotides align to TRBD2. The CDR3 has 15 residues. CDR1 is SGHNT, CDR2 YYREEE, per germline (reference sequence). V lost 2 bases to trimming and J lost 6 bases; unmatched junction nucleotides: 6. CDR3 coding DNA: TGTGCCAGCAGCTTCCGCGGGGGGGTGGTCAATGAGCAGTTCTTC. Protein: CASSFRGGVVNEQFF.

The chain uses TRBV4-3 and TRBJ1-4; D is perhaps TRBD1 (5 bases). This CDR3 spans 17 amino acids. CDR1 and CDR2 (germline): LGHNA, YSLEER. The V end lost 0 bases, the J end lost 4 bases, and 15 bases lay between the germline ends. The CDR3 DNA is TGCGCCAGCAGCCAAGATTGGGGGGGGACGATTAATGAAAAACTGTTTTTT. Translated: CASSQDWGGTINEKLFF.

The J gene is TRBJ2-2, the V gene TRBV19, with TRBD2 as a possible D gene (6 bases). Germline assignment: CDR1 LNHDA and CDR2 SQIVND (reference sequence). The V and J ends lost 5 bases and 1 base respectively, with 11 bases between them. The CDR3 covers 15 residues. The CDR3 DNA is TGTGCCAGTAGTGCCGGAGGGGTGAACACCGGGGAGCTGTTTTTT. Protein: CASSAGGVNTGELFF.

V and J are TRBV4-1 and TRBJ2-1; TRBD1 agrees at 7 bases. V shed 0 bases, J shed 0 bases, and the junction held 5 bases outside the gene matches. This CDR3 has 17 residues. Germline V CDR1 and CDR2: MGHRA, YSYEKL. The CDR3, as DNA: TGCGCCAGCAGCCAAGATCCGTCAGGGGGCTCCTACAATGAGCAGTTCTTC. Its translation is CASSQDPSGGSYNEQFF.

This chain uses TRBV11-2 with TRBJ2-7; 9 bases are a match to TRBD2. From germline, CDR1 is SGHAT and CDR2 FQNNGV. V shed 1 base and J 0 bases; nucleotides not matched to a gene: 4. The CDR3 consists of 16 residues. The CDR3 here is CASSLVSGRGSYEQYF. CDR3 DNA sequence: TGTGCCAGCAGCTTAGTTAGCGGGAGAGGCTCCTACGAGCAGTACTTC.

The chain joins TRBV4-3 to TRBJ2-1; 8 positions agree with TRBD1. The V gene's germline CDR1 is LGHNA and CDR2 YSLEER. V shed 2 bases, J shed 0 bases, and the junction held 3 bases outside the gene matches. The CDR3 covers 16 residues. Written as DNA, the CDR3 is TGCGCCAGCAGCCAATTTACAGGGGGCTCCTACAATGAGCAGTTCTTC. This encodes CASSQFTGGSYNEQFF.

This sequence joins TRBV6-4 and TRBJ1-6; 9 bases agree with TRBD1. The germline gives CDR1 MRHNA, CDR2 SNTAGT. V lost 2 bases and J lost 6; bases outside the gene matches: 2. The CDR3 consists of 15 residues. CDR3: CASSDGTGTNSPLHF. The CDR3 DNA reads TGTGCCAGCAGTGACGGGACAGGGACTAATTCACCCCTCCACTTT.

This chain links TRBV7-9 with TRBJ2-7, with 13 bases lining up with TRBD2. The CDR3 contains 18 residues. V lost 5 bases and J lost 0; bases outside the gene matches: 10. Germline V gene lookup returns CDR1 SEHNR and CDR2 FQNEAQ (reference sequence). CDR3 nucleotide sequence: TGTGCCAGCAGCCCCCCTCCTGGACTAGCGGGGGACTCCTACGAGCAGTACTTC. It encodes CASSPPPGLAGDSYEQYF. The variable domain in full, with the rest retrieved from reference TRBV7-9 and TRBJ2-7, is DTGVSQNPRHKITKRGQNVTFRCDPISEHNRLYWYRQTLGQGPEFLTYFQNEAQLEKSRLLSDRFSAERPKGSFSTLEIQRTEQGDSAMYLCASSPPPGLAGDSYEQYFGPGTRLTVT.

The V call is TRBV5-1, the J call TRBJ2-7, with D possibly being TRBD2 (6 bases). Looked up from germline, CDR1 is SGHRS and CDR2 is YFSETQ. Trimming removed 5 bases at V and 0 bases at J, with 12 bases between. This CDR3 comprises 14 residues. CDR3 coding DNA: TGCGCCAGCAGTCGGGACGGGAGCTCCTACGAGCAGTACTTC. Translation gives CASSRDGSSYEQYF.

The chain uses TRBV13 and TRBJ2-3; 9 positions match TRBD2. The CDR3 has 15 residues. V was clipped by 5 bases and J by 7 bases; unmatched bases: 10. CDR1 is PRHDT and CDR2 is FYEKMQ in the germline V gene (reference sequence). CDR3 nucleotides: TGTGCCAGCAGCAGTGAACCTAGCGGGGCTCATACGCAGTATTTT. Its translation: CASSSEPSGAHTQYF.

V is TRBV14 and J is TRBJ1-1, with D perhaps matching TRBD1 (6 bases). Between the trimmed V and J ends, which lost 8 bases and 1 base, there was a span of 14 bases. This CDR3 is built from 14 residues. Germline lookup yields CDR1 SGHDN and CDR2 FVKESK. Here the CDR3 reads CASSLGAANTEAFF. CDR3 DNA sequence: TGTGCCAGCTCTTTGGGGGCTGCGAACACTGAAGCTTTCTTT.